The next 18 T cell receptor beta chains were all read from a single sample in a study of control samples from healthy donors and cancer patients (dated by TCRdb to the early 2020s). Preparation of the library involved the immunoSEQ multiplex PCR assay. TCRdb holds this immuneACCESS table with in-frame rearrangements only. Some clones are missing; in checked studies, unresolved V genes explain under half, and the rest has no known cause. Within this sample are about 130,000 clones, with around nine tenths of them counted one time only. Of the sample, 2% to 2.5% falls within the top ten clones. The sequencing sample was made of blood. These receptors were taken from a man between 18 and 35 years old in good health.

In regard to this clone: A junction end diverges from the germline sequence, so it may reflect a read error. This chain joins TRBV3-1 (or the pseudogene TRBV3-2) and TRBJ2-1, with 8 bases lining up with TRBD1. Germline V gene lookup returns CDR1 LGHDT and CDR2 YNNKEL (reference sequence). This CDR3 comprises 15 residues. Here the CDR3 DNA reads TGTGCCAGCTGCCAGGGGGCGGGAACCTACAATGAGCAGTTCTTC. This sequence encodes CASCQGAGTYNEQFF.

V is TRBV6-2 or TRBV6-3 and J is TRBJ2-1, with D possibly called TRBD1 or TRBD2 (5 bases each). The CDR3 totals 14 residues. The germline gives CDR1 MNHEY, CDR2 SVGEGT. Deletions cut 0 bases from V and 9 bases from J, with 12 bases between. As DNA, the CDR3 is TGTGCCAGCAGTTACTCCTTTGGGGGTACTGAGCAGTTCTTC. Its translation is CASSYSFGGTEQFF.

The rearrangement links TRBV5-1 to TRBJ2-3; 7 nucleotides match TRBD2. V shed 2 bases, J shed 0 bases, and the junction held 0 bases outside the gene matches. The germline gives CDR1 SGHRS, CDR2 YFSETQ. The length of the CDR3 is 14 residues. The CDR3 DNA follows: TGCGCCAGCAGCTTTAGCGGGAGCACAGATACGCAGTATTTT. It encodes CASSFSGSTDTQYF.

The V gene is TRBV18, the J gene TRBJ2-7; 8 bases map to TRBD2. CDR3 length equals 15 residues. The germline gives CDR1 KGHSH, CDR2 LQKENI. V lost 1 base and J lost 6; bases outside the gene matches: 8. CDR3 residues: CASSPLAGPRSEQYV. The CDR3 nucleotides are TGTGCCAGCTCACCACTAGCGGGGCCGAGAAGCGAGCAGTACGTC.

V is TRBV5-1 and J is TRBJ1-2, with D perhaps TRBD1 (6 bases). The CDR3 is made up of 14 amino acids. Per germline, CDR1 SGHRS and CDR2 YFSETQ. The V end lost 0 bases, the J end lost 8 bases, and 14 bases lay between the germline ends. CDR3 bases: TGCGCCAGCAGCTTGGGCTCAGGGGCCGGGGGCTACACCTTC. It encodes CASSLGSGAGGYTF. Full variable domain (outside the CDR3, taken from reference TRBV5-1 and TRBJ1-2): KAGVTQTPRYLIKTRGQQVTLSCSPISGHRSVSWYQQTPGQGLQFLFEYFSETQRNKGNFPGRFSGRQFSNSRSEMNVSTLELGDSALYLCASSLGSGAGGYTFGSGTRLTVV.

The chain employs TRBV28 and TRBJ1-4; no definite D call. The germline V gene has CDR1 MDHEN and CDR2 SYDVKM. This CDR3 region has 15 residues. Trimming stripped 5 bases from V and 1 base from J, with 11 bases between. The CDR3, as DNA: TGTGCCAGCAGTCCTTTGCTGCGAACTAATGAAAAACTGTTTTTT. It translates to CASSPLLRTNEKLFF.

This clone was seen a single time. This CDR3 reads CASSLAQGQGNTIYF. CDR3 in DNA: TGTGCCAGCAGCTTAGCGCAGGGACAGGGAAACACCATATATTTT. The rearrangement uses TRBV7-9 and TRBJ1-3; 7 nucleotides agree with TRBD1. V was pared by 0 bases and J by 4 bases, with 3 bases of the junction left unmatched. This CDR3 contains 15 residues. CDR1 and CDR2 (germline): SEHNR, FQNEAQ (reference sequence).

The chain has TRBV21-1 and TRBJ1-1. TRBV21-1 has pseudogene status. The CDR3 is 15 residues long. The CDR3 DNA is TGTGCCAGCAGCAAAGCGTGCCAGGACCGTTTTGAAGCTTTCTTT. Its translation is CASSKACQDRFEAFF.

Note on this clone: One end of the junction varies from germline; a read error may be responsible. The chain combines TRBV7-7 with TRBJ2-3, with 13 bases that match TRBD2. Germline CDR1 reads SSHAT; CDR2 reads FNYEAQ (reference sequence). The CDR3 spans 15 residues. CDR3 amino acids: CASSAGTSGTDTQYF. Written as DNA, the CDR3 is TGTGCTAGCAGTGCCGGGACTAGCGGGACTGATACGCAGTATTTT.

J is TRBJ1-2 and V is TRBV11-3; 12 positions match TRBD1. The J segment lost 7 bases and the V segment lost 3 bases, leaving 0 bases of the junction unmatched. The CDR3 is made up of 13 amino acids. CDR1 is SGHNT and CDR2 is YENEEA in the germline V gene. The chain's CDR3 is CASSLGQGAGYTF. The CDR3 nucleotides read TGTGCCAGCAGCTTGGGACAGGGGGCTGGCTACACCTTC.

The V and J genes are TRBV11-2 and TRBJ2-4; no firm D call. With 0 bases removed from V and 13 bases from J, the gap between germline ends came to 10 bases. The germline gives CDR1 SGHAT, CDR2 FQNNGV. The CDR3 covers 12 residues. The CDR3 is CASSLDRDEQYF. Written as DNA, the CDR3 is TGTGCCAGCAGCTTAGATAGAGACGAACAGTACTTC.

This chain joins TRBV9 and TRBJ1-3; D is unclear. The V end lost 1 base, the J end lost 0 bases, and 8 bases lay between the germline ends. The CDR3 loop spans 15 amino acids. Germline CDR1 SGDLS, CDR2 YYNGEE. Here the CDR3 reads CASSVNPDSGNTIYF. The CDR3, as DNA: TGTGCCAGCAGCGTAAACCCCGACTCTGGAAACACCATATATTTT.

This chain links TRBV7-2 with TRBJ2-3, with D uncertain. V was shortened by 6 bases and J by 2 bases, with 12 bases between the two germline ends. The germline V gene encodes CDR1 SGHTA and CDR2 FQGNSA. This CDR3 spans 14 amino acids. The CDR3 DNA reads as TGTGCCAGCAGAAGGAGTTCTTACACAGATACGCAGTATTTT. The encoded protein is CASRRSSYTDTQYF. Combining the CDR3 with reference TRBV7-2 and TRBJ2-3 gives the whole variable domain GAGVSQSPSNKVTEKGKDVELRCDPISGHTALYWYRQSLGQGLEFLIYFQGNSAPDKSGLPSDRFSAERTGGSVSTLTIQRTQQEDSAVYLCASRRSSYTDTQYFGPGTRLTVL.

V gene TRBV1 combines with J gene TRBJ2-1; the table assigns TRBD2, which was not confirmed against the DNA. TRBV1 is deemed a pseudogene. This CDR3 comprises 24 residues. In nucleotides, the CDR3 is TGCACCAGCAGCCAACTTCACATACCGGGACTAGCGGGAGAGCCCAACGCCCCTAAAAATGAGCAGTTCTTC. This sequence encodes CTSSQLHIPGLAGEPNAPKNEQFF.

The chain uses TRBV12-3 or TRBV12-4 and TRBJ1-1; unclear D gene. This CDR3 comprises 13 residues. Trimming took 3 bases from V and 2 from J, leaving 7 bases between them. The CDR3 sequence: CASSFGFNTEAFF. In DNA, the CDR3 is TGTGCCAGCAGTTTTGGGTTTAACACTGAAGCTTTCTTT.

The rearrangement joins TRBV5-1 to TRBJ2-5; weak D call: TRBD1 (6 bases). Trimming took 4 bases from V and 2 from J, leaving 12 bases between them. Per the germline V gene, CDR1 is SGHRS and CDR2 is YFSETQ. The CDR3 runs 14 residues. CDR3 sequence reads: CASSPGHVQETQYF. The CDR3 DNA reads TGCGCCAGCAGCCCGGGACACGTGCAAGAGACCCAGTACTTC.

The chain joins TRBV7-8 to TRBJ2-3, with TRBD2 matching 13 bases. CDR3 size: 16 residues. The J segment lost 2 bases and the V segment lost 5 bases, leaving 4 bases of the junction unmatched. Germline lookup yields CDR1 SGHVS and CDR2 FQNEAQ. DNA of the CDR3: TGTGCCAGCAGCCCGGGACTAGCGGGAATCACAGATACGCAGTATTTT. Translation: CASSPGLAGITDTQYF. Full variable domain (remainder filled in from reference TRBV7-8 and TRBJ2-3): GAGVSQSPRYKVAKRGQDVALRCDPISGHVSLFWYQQALGQGPEFLTYFQNEAQLDKSGLPSDRFFAERPEGSVSTLKIQRTQQEDSAVYLCASSPGLAGITDTQYFGPGTRLTVL.

This chain uses TRBV6-2 or TRBV6-3 with TRBJ2-7; tentative D call: TRBD2 (5 bases). V lost 4 bases, J lost 5 bases, and 9 bases lay in between. Germline lookup yields CDR1 MNHEY and CDR2 SVGEGT. This CDR3 comprises 12 residues. The CDR3 DNA is TGTGCCAGCAGTTTCACGGGAAACGAGCAGTACGTC. This encodes CASSFTGNEQYV.